Listed below are T cell receptor beta chains from one sample, sequenced in a study of shared clonotypes between healthy human individuals. Sequencing used immunoSEQ multiplex PCR; TCRdb keeps in-frame clones, though not all of them. The table records 1.5 million to 2.5 million clones, approximately 94% of them present only once. Sequenced: naive CD8+ T cells sorted from blood. Every receptor here comes from a man aged 18 to 30 in good health. Each CDR3 is given with its conserved first and last residue. The D gene is left open where the match is weak. Where a row states a size, it is once, few, many or the class of an expanded clone; other rows omit it.

size	V	J	D	length	DNA	CDR3
NA	TRBV7-9	TRBJ1-2	NA	13	TGTGCCAGCAGCTTAGCGGTCCACTATGGCTACACCTTC	CASSLAVHYGYTF
NA	TRBV29-1	TRBJ2-6	NA	14	TGCAGCGTTCTCAGTGTTACTGGGGCCAACGTCCTGACTTTC	CSVLSVTGANVLTF
once	TRBV27	TRBJ2-5	TRBD2	14	TGTGCCAGCAGCCTACTAGCGGGACAAGAGACCCAGTACTTC	CASSLLAGQETQYF
NA	TRBV19	TRBJ1-1	TRBD1	15	TGTGCCAGTAGTCTCGTCCGGGACAGGGACGCTGAAGCTTTCTTT	CASSLVRDRDAEAFF
NA	TRBV4-1	TRBJ1-2	NA	17	TGCGCCAGCAGCCAAGATCCTTGGGCAGGTGGTAACTATGGCTACACCTTC	CASSQDPWAGGNYGYTF
NA	TRBV30	TRBJ1-5	NA	14	TGTGCCTGGAGTAAAGGGATTAGCAATCAGCCCCAGCATTTT	CAWSKGISNQPQHF
NA	TRBV11-2	TRBJ2-3	NA	15	TGTGCCAGCAGCTCCCCCCCTAGATCCACAGATACGCAGTATTTT	CASSSPPRSTDTQYF
NA	TRBV9	TRBJ2-1	TRBD2	15	TGTGCCAGCAGCGCCAGCGGGACCAGTTACAATGAGCAGTTCTTC	CASSASGTSYNEQFF
once	TRBV6-4	TRBJ2-1	NA	16	TGTGCCAGCAGTGAGTCTAGGACGCAGGAGGTTAATGAGCAGTTCTTC	CASSESRTQEVNEQFF
NA	TRBV4-3	TRBJ2-2	NA	15	TGCGCCAGCAGTCCCGACTACGCGAACACCGGGGAGCTGTTTTTT	CASSPDYANTGELFF
few	TRBV5-1	TRBJ1-2	NA	14	TGCGCCAGCAGCTTGGTACAGAGGGGTCATGGCTACACCTTC	CASSLVQRGHGYTF
NA	TRBV4-3	TRBJ2-3	TRBD2	17	TGCGCCAGCAGCCAAGCAGGACTAGCCTCCGGCCCAGATACGCAGTATTTT	CASSQAGLASGPDTQYF
NA	TRBV4-1	TRBJ2-3	NA	18	TGCGCCAGCAGCCAAGAATCCCGGGGCGGGGCTAGCACAGATACGCAGTATTTT	CASSQESRGGASTDTQYF
NA	TRBV30	TRBJ2-7	NA	17	TGTGCCTGGAGTTCTCCACATTTAGCGGAACACTCCTACGAGCAGTACTTC	CAWSSPHLAEHSYEQYF
NA	TRBV7-9	TRBJ2-7	NA	12	TGTGCCAGCAGCTTAATGGCCTACGAGCAGTACTTC	CASSLMAYEQYF
NA	TRBV27	TRBJ2-2	TRBD2	18	TGTGCCAGCAGTTTATTGATTTCGACTAGCGGTAACACCGGGGAGCTGTTTTTT	CASSLLISTSGNTGELFF
NA	TRBV15	TRBJ2-1	TRBD2	13	TGTGCCACCAGCGGCACTAGCGGCAATGAGCAGTTCTTC	CATSGTSGNEQFF
NA	TRBV29-1	TRBJ1-2	NA	15	TGCAGCGTTGAAGAGCCGGCGTTAGCTAACTATGGCTACACCTTC	CSVEEPALANYGYTF
NA	TRBV19	TRBJ2-5	TRBD1	17	TGTGCCAGTAGTAGGGACTGGGACAGGGGATCGGAAGAGACCCAGTACTTC	CASSRDWDRGSEETQYF
NA	TRBV9	TRBJ2-1	TRBD2	16	TGTGCCAGCAGCCCACTCAGCGGGGGGGCCTACAATGAGCAGTTCTTC	CASSPLSGGAYNEQFF
NA	TRBV28	TRBJ1-4	NA	15	TGTGCCAGCAGTTTGACGGGAGCAACTAATGAAAAACTGTTTTTT	CASSLTGATNEKLFF
NA	TRBV15	TRBJ2-5	TRBD1	14	TGTGCCACCAGTTGGGACAGGGCCCTTGAGACCCAGTACTTC	CATSWDRALETQYF
NA	TRBV7-8	TRBJ2-7	NA	14	TGTGCCAGCAGCACTCCAGGACTCCTCGGGGAGCAGTACTTC	CASSTPGLLGEQYF
NA	TRBV4-1	TRBJ2-1	NA	15	TGCGCCAGCAGCCAAGTACACCAGGGAGTTGCTGAGCAGTTCTTC	CASSQVHQGVAEQFF
NA	TRBV7-9	TRBJ2-3	TRBD1	16	TGTGCCAGCAGCTTAGGAGACAGGGGTCTCGCAGATACGCAGTATTTT	CASSLGDRGLADTQYF
NA	TRBV10-1	TRBJ2-5	NA	11	TGCGCCAGCAGTGAGGGAGAGACCCAGTACTTC	CASSEGETQYF
NA	TRBV6-7	TRBJ1-2	TRBD1	13	TGTGCCAGCAGTAAGGACAGGGGGTTTGGCTACACCTTC	CASSKDRGFGYTF
NA	TRBV9	TRBJ2-1	NA	15	TGTGCCAGCAGCGTGGGGGCAGGGGTGTTGAATGAGCAGTTCTTC	CASSVGAGVLNEQFF
few	TRBV4-3	TRBJ2-6	TRBD2	18	TGCGCCAGCAGCCAAGATAGCGGGGTGAGCTCTGGGGCCAACGTCCTGACTTTC	CASSQDSGVSSGANVLTF
NA	TRBV7-3	TRBJ2-1	TRBD2	12	TGTGCCAGCAGCCTTGGGGGGGATGAGCAGTTCTTC	CASSLGGDEQFF
NA	TRBV2	TRBJ2-5	TRBD2	17	TGTGCCAGCACCCAGGGACTAGCGGGGAATGCCGAGGAGACCCAGTACTTC	CASTQGLAGNAEETQYF
NA	TRBV5-1	TRBJ1-5	NA	13	TGCGCCAGCAGGGAGGAGGGCAATCAGCCCCAGCATTTT	CASREEGNQPQHF
once	TRBV18	TRBJ2-1	NA	13	TGTGCCAGCTCACTCTCCGCAAGGGATGAGCAGTTCTTC	CASSLSARDEQFF
NA	TRBV5-1	TRBJ1-1	NA	16	TGCGCCAGCAGCTTGGAAGGGTATTCGGGGAACACTGAAGCTTTCTTT	CASSLEGYSGNTEAFF
NA	TRBV28	TRBJ1-5	NA	14	TGTGCCAGCAGTTTTTTGGAGGCAAGGCAGCCCCAGCATTTT	CASSFLEARQPQHF
NA	TRBV19	TRBJ2-7	TRBD1	14	TGTGCCAGTAGTATATCGGGACAGGCCTACGAGCAGTACTTC	CASSISGQAYEQYF
NA	TRBV7-8	TRBJ2-7	NA	16	TGTGCCAGCAGCCTCGGGTTGGGAGCGGACTCCTACGAGCAGTACTTC	CASSLGLGADSYEQYF
NA	TRBV2	TRBJ2-2	TRBD2	16	TGTGCCAGCAGTGAATGGACTAGGACGAACACCGGGGAGCTGTTTTTT	CASSEWTRTNTGELFF
NA	TRBV29-1	TRBJ2-3	NA	11	TGCAGCTCGGAGGGCACAGATACGCAGTATTTT	CSSEGTDTQYF
NA	TRBV9	TRBJ1-3	NA	15	TGTGCCAGCAGCGTAGCGGCCCAAGGAGGAAACACCATATATTTT	CASSVAAQGGNTIYF
once	TRBV5-5	TRBJ2-7	NA	14	TGTGCCAGCAGCTCGGGACTGGTCCCCTACGAGCAGTACTTC	CASSSGLVPYEQYF
NA	TRBV13	TRBJ2-1	NA	14	TGTGCCAGCAGCGGCCGGGACTTAATGGATGAGCAGTTCTTC	CASSGRDLMDEQFF
once	TRBV7-6	TRBJ1-1	NA	14	TGTGCCAGCAGCTTAGCGGCAGCAAGCACTGAAGCTTTCTTT	CASSLAAASTEAFF
NA	TRBV25-1	TRBJ2-1	NA	13	TGTGCCAGCACCGGGCAGACCTACAATGAGCAGTTCTTC	CASTGQTYNEQFF
NA	TRBV9	TRBJ2-2	TRBD1	15	TGTGCCAGCAGCGAAGCCGGGACAGGGACCGGGGAGCTGTTTTTT	CASSEAGTGTGELFF
NA	TRBV6-5	TRBJ1-2	NA	14	TGTGCCAGCAGTTACCGACAGGCTAACTATGGCTACACCTTC	CASSYRQANYGYTF
NA	TRBV7-9	TRBJ1-6	TRBD1	15	TGTGCCAGCAGCTTAGGGCAGGGGGAACTCTCACCCCTCCACTTT	CASSLGQGELSPLHF
NA	TRBV9	TRBJ2-7	NA	14	TGTGCCAGCAGCGTAGGACCCGTTGCCGCCGAGCAGTACTTC	CASSVGPVAAEQYF
NA	TRBV6-5	TRBJ1-1	NA	13	TGTGCCAGCAGTTACCTCGAGGGGCCCGAAGCTTTCTTT	CASSYLEGPEAFF
NA	TRBV5-6	TRBJ2-7	NA	13	TGTGCCAGCAGCCTGGGGGCAGGGTACGAGCAGTACTTC	CASSLGAGYEQYF
NA	TRBV28	TRBJ2-7	NA	12	TGTGCCAGCAGTTTTATGGGCTACGAGCAGTACTTC	CASSFMGYEQYF
NA	TRBV5-1	TRBJ2-7	TRBD2	17	TGCGCCAGCAGCGGCGGGACTAGCGGAGAGGGAACCTATGGGCAGTACTTC	CASSGGTSGEGTYGQYF
once	TRBV5-1	TRBJ2-1	TRBD2	18	TGCGCCAGCAGCTCCGCCGAAGCGGGGGGGAGCTCCTACAATGAGCAGTTCTTC	CASSSAEAGGSSYNEQFF